These 30 T cell receptor beta chains were all obtained from the same sample, sequenced in a study of T-cell memory formation after mild COVID-19. TCRdb recomputed calls from the 5' RACE reads with MiXCR, one row per CDR3 protein. The repertoire holds just under 350,000 distinct CDR3 sequences, with roughly 13% as singletons. Sequencing used PBMCs or a T cell subset sorted from them (not recorded which). All receptors derive from a man aged 18 to 29 who had mild COVID-19 (a few samples of this study predate the infection). Cell type and time point are not known.

Ten or more counts support this clonotype. V gene TRBV12-3 or TRBV12-4 combines with J gene TRBJ2-5; 10 positions match TRBD2. The junction had 6 bases not matched to a gene; V was cut back by 3 bases and J by 5 bases. There are 15 residues in the CDR3. The CDR3 reads CASSFSSGGAETQYF. Here the CDR3 DNA reads TGTGCCAGCAGTTTCTCTAGCGGGGGTGCGGAGACCCAGTACTTC.

V gene TRBV18 combines with J gene TRBJ1-4; 9 nucleotides align to TRBD1. The CDR3 contains 16 residues. V lost 1 base, J lost 8 bases, and 8 bases stayed unmatched. The germline V gene encodes CDR1 KGHSH and CDR2 LQKENI. CDR3 DNA: TGTGCCAGCTCACCACTACAGGGGGCGTCTCGCGAAAAACTGTTTTTT. Translation gives CASSPLQGASREKLFF.

This clonotype has more than one count but fewer than ten. The gene calls are TRBV7-6 and TRBJ2-7; D is possibly TRBD1 or TRBD2 (6 bases each). This CDR3 contains 15 residues. V was clipped by 0 bases and J by 0 bases, with 9 bases between them. Germline CDR1 SGHVS, CDR2 FNYEAQ. DNA for the CDR3: TGTGCCAGCAGCTTAGCAGGGGGGAGCTCCTACGAGCAGTACTTC. Encoded protein: CASSLAGGSSYEQYF.

The CDR3 bases are TGTGCCAGCAGCTTAGTTGACGGCGGAACCGGGGAGCTGTTTTTT. Protein sequence: CASSLVDGGTGELFF. The chain recombines TRBV7-6 with TRBJ2-2, with D uncertain. The V end was cut by 1 base, the J end by 5 bases, with 11 bases between. The germline V gene has CDR1 SGHVS and CDR2 FNYEAQ. The CDR3 loop spans 15 amino acids.

The V and J genes are TRBV4-1 and TRBJ1-5; the D is unclear. Germline V gene data show CDR1 as MGHRA and CDR2 as YSYEKL. Trimming stripped 4 bases from V and 1 base from J, with 8 bases between. This CDR3 has 14 amino acids. The CDR3 reads CASSPGRSNQPQHF. Here the CDR3 DNA reads TGCGCCAGCAGCCCCGGACGGAGCAATCAGCCCCAGCATTTT.

This chain joins TRBV7-2 and TRBJ1-1, with no clear D. CDR1 SGHTA and CDR2 FQGNSA come from the germline V gene. This CDR3 spans 13 amino acids. V was trimmed by 5 bases and J by 1 base, leaving 8 bases between them. In nucleotides, the CDR3 is TGTGCCAGCAGCGTGTTGGGGAACACTGAAGCTTTCTTT. Amino acids: CASSVLGNTEAFF.

The genes are TRBV2 and TRBJ2-5; D unresolved. The germline V gene has CDR1 SNHLY and CDR2 FYNNEI. The CDR3 loop spans 15 amino acids. Trimming took 1 base from V and 4 from J, leaving 13 bases between them. The CDR3 protein is CASSEGYAAGETQYF. The CDR3 bases are TGTGCCAGCAGTGAAGGTTACGCGGCCGGAGAGACCCAGTACTTC. The full variable domain, with the rest looked up from reference TRBV2 and TRBJ2-5, is EPEVTQTPSHQVTQMGQEVILRCVPISNHLYFYWYRQILGQKVEFLVSFYNNEISEKSEIFDDQFSVERPDGSNFTLKIRSTKLEDSAMYFCASSEGYAAGETQYFGPGTRLLVL.

This clonotype was counted ten times or more. V and J are TRBV20-1 and TRBJ2-3; tentatively, D is TRBD1 (6 bases). The germline V and J ends were trimmed by 4 bases and 0 bases, with 14 bases remaining between them. Germline V gene data show CDR1 as DFQATT and CDR2 as SNEGSKA (reference sequence). This CDR3 region has 15 residues. The CDR3 reads CSATAMTGSTDTQYF. The CDR3 DNA reads as TGCAGTGCTACCGCTATGACAGGTAGCACAGATACGCAGTATTTT.

J is TRBJ2-3 and V is TRBV6-4; D unclear. Germline values: CDR1 MRHNA, CDR2 SNTAGT. V was trimmed by 2 bases and J by 6 bases, leaving 9 bases between them. This CDR3 comprises 13 residues. The CDR3 DNA follows: TGTGCCAGCAGTGACAAATGGATGGATACGCAGTATTTT. It translates to CASSDKWMDTQYF.

This clonotype has just a few counts. A much larger clone differs from this one at a single base, so this may be a read error. The rearrangement joins TRBV6-6 to TRBJ1-5; D might be TRBD1 (5 bases). Germline V gives CDR1 MNHNY, CDR2 SVGAGI (reference sequence). V was clipped by 6 bases and J by 0 bases, with 18 bases between them. This CDR3 has 17 residues. For the CDR3, the DNA is TGTGCCAGCAGCTCCCTCTCCAGGGCTCATAGCAATCAGCCCCAGCATTTT. Its translation: CASSSLSRAHSNQPQHF.

This sequence joins TRBV7-6 and TRBJ2-2; D gene uncertain. The germline V and J ends were trimmed by 1 base and 6 bases, with 6 bases remaining between them. Germline CDR1 reads SGHVS; CDR2 reads FNYEAQ. There are 13 residues in the CDR3. This chain's CDR3 is CASSLDSPGELFF. CDR3 nucleotide sequence: TGTGCCAGCAGCTTAGACTCTCCCGGGGAGCTGTTTTTT.

The table lists this clonotype with a few counts. This chain joins TRBV12-3 or TRBV12-4 and TRBJ2-1; D might be TRBD1 (6 bases). The CDR3 covers 13 residues. Trimming shortened V by 3 bases and J by 8 bases, and 11 bases separated the two germline ends. The CDR3 is CASSLTGADEQFF. The CDR3, as DNA: TGTGCCAGCAGTTTGACAGGTGCGGATGAGCAGTTCTTC.

This clonotype was counted a few times. The rearrangement uses TRBV20-1 and TRBJ2-4; D ambiguous. This CDR3 comprises 14 residues. With 5 bases removed from V and 10 bases from J, the gap between germline ends came to 21 bases. Germline loops: CDR1 DFQATT, CDR2 SNEGSKA (reference sequence). The CDR3 region is CSASRHISPLIQYF. CDR3 coding DNA: TGCAGTGCTTCTAGGCACATAAGCCCACTTATTCAGTACTTC.

In its sample, this clonotype was seen many times. The J gene is TRBJ2-5, the V gene TRBV7-9; D may correspond to TRBD1 or TRBD2 (6 bases each). Per the germline V gene, CDR1 is SEHNR and CDR2 is FQNEAQ (reference sequence). CDR3 length equals 16 residues. Trimming cost V 1 base and J 2 bases, with 14 bases left between them. Here the CDR3 reads CASSLVPRGGQETQYF. CDR3 nucleotides: TGTGCCAGCAGCTTAGTTCCCAGGGGAGGTCAAGAGACCCAGTACTTC.

This clonotype was counted a few times. The V call is TRBV7-2, the J call TRBJ1-2; 9 bases match TRBD1. After removal of 4 bases from V and 2 bases from J, the junction contained 5 bases not matched to a gene. The CDR3 totals 15 residues. CDR1 SGHTA and CDR2 FQGNSA come from the germline V gene. DNA of the CDR3: TGTGCCAGCAGCTCATCGACAGGGGGAAACTATGGCTACACCTTC. Residues: CASSSSTGGNYGYTF.

This clonotype was detected many times. The rearrangement uses TRBV6-5 and TRBJ1-6; TRBD1 agrees at 7 bases. This CDR3 is built from 19 residues. Germline V gene sequence: CDR1 MNHEY, CDR2 SVGAGI. V was clipped by 4 bases and J by 0 bases; unmatched bases: 12. This CDR3 is CASSSTGVRRTSYNSPLHF. The CDR3 DNA follows: TGTGCCAGCAGTTCAACAGGGGTCAGGCGGACCTCCTATAATTCACCCCTCCACTTT.

This clonotype was counted only a few times. The chain uses TRBV7-2 and TRBJ2-3, with D tentatively TRBD2 (6 bases). V was trimmed by 6 bases and J by 2 bases, leaving 12 bases between them. CDR3 length: 14 residues. Germline V lookup: CDR1 SGHTA, CDR2 FQGNSA. The chain's CDR3 is CASRTGGNTDTQYF. CDR3 sequence (DNA): TGTGCCAGCAGGACCGGGGGAAACACAGATACGCAGTATTTT.

There are a few counts of this clonotype. The rearrangement uses TRBV4-2 and TRBJ2-3; D remains ambiguous. CDR1 and CDR2 from the germline V gene are LGHNA and YNFKEQ. Trimming took off 0 bases at V and 4 bases at J, with 8 bases between the two ends. CDR3 length: 14 residues. The CDR3 DNA is TGTGCCAGCAGCCAAGAGCCAGTTCCAGATACGCAGTATTTT. As protein: CASSQEPVPDTQYF.

The chain is built from TRBV4-2 and TRBJ2-1; D assignment may be TRBD1 or TRBD2 (5 bases each). CDR1 LGHNA and CDR2 YNFKEQ come from the germline V gene. CDR3 length: 12 residues. The V gene lost 6 bases and the J gene lost 9 bases, with 12 bases spanning the gap. CDR3 in DNA: TGTGCCAGCAGGCAAACGAGGGGTGAGCAGTTCTTC. Amino acid sequence: CASRQTRGEQFF.

The sample holds a few counts of this clonotype. The V gene is TRBV7-2, the J gene TRBJ1-5; unclear D gene. Trimming pared 0 bases from V and 1 base from J, leaving 4 bases between. Germline CDR1 reads SGHTA; CDR2 reads FQGNSA. The CDR3 is made up of 14 amino acids. The CDR3: CASSLAPSNQPQHF. The CDR3 DNA follows: TGTGCCAGCAGCTTAGCCCCCAGCAATCAGCCCCAGCATTTT.

This clonotype was found a few times. The V call is TRBV11-2, the J call TRBJ2-7; maybe TRBD1 (6 bases). Germline V gene data show CDR1 as SGHAT and CDR2 as FQNNGV. V was shortened by 4 bases and J by 3 bases, with 10 bases between the two germline ends. The CDR3 loop spans 13 amino acids. The CDR3 loop reads CASSSVDSYEQYF. CDR3 bases: TGTGCCAGCAGCTCCGTGGACAGCTACGAGCAGTACTTC.

The chain has TRBV9 and TRBJ2-3; D is ambiguous. V dropped 0 bases and J dropped 0 bases, with 8 bases sitting between them. CDR3 size: 15 residues. Germline CDR1 and CDR2: SGDLS and YYNGEE. The CDR3 DNA sequence: TGTGCCAGCAGCGTAGTGGTGGGAAGCACAGATACGCAGTATTTT. As protein: CASSVVVGSTDTQYF.

The chain joins TRBV18 to TRBJ1-2; D is perhaps TRBD1 (5 bases). The V end lost 3 bases, the J end lost 1 base, and 9 bases lay between the germline ends. Germline V gene lookup returns CDR1 KGHSH and CDR2 LQKENI. The CDR3 is 14 residues long. The chain's CDR3 is CASSPDRNNYGYTF. The CDR3 DNA reads TGTGCCAGCTCACCCGACAGAAATAACTATGGCTACACCTTC.

The CDR3 DNA sequence: TGCGCCAGCAGCTTGACAGGAGCTAATGAAAAACTGTTTTTT. Encoded protein: CASSLTGANEKLFF. J is TRBJ1-4 and V is TRBV5-1, with D perhaps matching TRBD1 (5 bases). Trimming took 1 base from V and 3 from J, leaving 7 bases between them. The CDR3 has 14 residues. Germline-derived CDR1 and CDR2 are SGHRS and YFSETQ.

Only a few counts were recorded for this clonotype. The chain employs TRBV9 and TRBJ1-3; D is undetermined. V lost 0 bases and J 4 bases, leaving 2 bases between the germline ends. Germline V CDR1 and CDR2: SGDLS, YYNGEE. The CDR3 loop spans 12 amino acids. The CDR3 DNA follows: TGTGCCAGCAGCGTAGACGGAAACACCATATATTTT. It yields the protein CASSVDGNTIYF.

The table lists this clonotype with many counts. The chain joins TRBV7-6 to TRBJ2-1; D unclear. The CDR3 is 13 residues long. Trimming pared 0 bases from V and 2 bases from J, leaving 2 bases between. Germline V gene data show CDR1 as SGHVS and CDR2 as FNYEAQ. The CDR3: CASSLAAYNEQFF. CDR3 sequence (DNA): TGTGCCAGCAGCTTAGCAGCCTACAATGAGCAGTTCTTC.

Concerning this clonotype itself: One end of the junction is discordant with germline, which a read error may explain. The chain links TRBV7-2 to TRBJ1-5; TRBD1 might be the D (6 bases). The CDR3 is 12 residues long. Germline CDR1 is SGHTA and CDR2 is FQGNSA. CDR3 coding DNA: TGTGCCAGCAGCGCGCCAGGGGAGCCCCAGCTTTTT. It translates to CASSAPGEPQLF.

J is TRBJ1-4 and V is TRBV5-1, with no clear D. V was trimmed by 2 bases and J by 7 bases, leaving 12 bases between them. Germline lookup yields CDR1 SGHRS and CDR2 YFSETQ. The CDR3 has 14 amino acids. The CDR3 is CASSLGTVIEKLFF. In DNA, the CDR3 is TGCGCCAGCAGCTTAGGAACGGTTATTGAAAAACTGTTTTTT.

This clonotype occurred a few times. The chain couples TRBV20-1 to TRBJ2-1, with 10 bases matching TRBD2. The J segment lost 8 bases and the V segment lost 2 bases, leaving 9 bases of the junction unmatched. The germline V gene has CDR1 DFQATT and CDR2 SNEGSKA (reference sequence). The CDR3 covers 15 residues. CDR3 DNA: TGCAGTGCTAGATCCCCAGCGGGGGGGATCTATGAGCAGTTCTTC. Amino acid sequence: CSARSPAGGIYEQFF.

CDR3 in DNA: TGCAGTGCTAGCGGGGGTCGACCTCGGGAGGCCCAGCATTTT. It codes for CSASGGRPREAQHF. V and J are TRBV20-1 and TRBJ1-5; possibly TRBD1 for D (5 bases). Germline V CDR1 and CDR2: DFQATT, SNEGSKA (reference sequence). V gave up 3 bases and J gave up 11 bases, with 20 bases separating them. The CDR3 covers 14 residues.